Below, one TCR beta chain is given with its context. Its antigen is unidentified. The sample belongs to a study of blood T cells in healthy people across ages. The study's findings and limits: A strong correlation was found between TCR beta diversity and the percentage of naive T cells. Comparison with aged donors showed that long-lived donors had more naive CD4+ cells and higher diversity.

In terms of origin and age, donors were healthy Caucasian individuals from Russia aged roughly 6 to 100. Peripheral blood from each donor was collected in a volume of about 9.9 milliliters. The ends were cut back, 3 bases at V and 0 bases at J, with 10 bases in the middle. This CDR3 is built from 14 residues. Germline assignment: CDR1 DFQATT and CDR2 SNEGSKA (reference sequence). A J-beta primer mix and a sample-barcoded 5' primer were used in a second PCR of about 7 to 12 cycles. TCRdb passed the 5' RACE reads through MiXCR, listing each CDR3 protein once. The table shows under 750,000 distinct CDR3 sequences, with roughly 48% occurring only once.

What was sequenced was blood. The chain links TRBV20-1 to TRBJ2-3; no clear D gene. This sequence was found in a man older than 75 in good health. The DNA for the CDR3 is TGCAGTGCTAGCCCCCCCGCTAGCACAGATACGCAGTATTTT. This translates into CSASPPASTDTQYF.